This note documents a single T cell receptor (beta chain) sequence. Participant-reported clinical history was the basis for cohort assignment. Two consecutive negative NP/OP PCR tests, clearance, or resolved symptoms defined Cohort 3 recovery. The data stem from a study of blood T cell repertoires in COVID-19. The overall study: T cells, B-cell-depleted T cells, or PBMCs provided the cDNA or gDNA that served as material.

Original analysis: Quantification of nucleated cells was approximated via reference gene primer amplification. Profiling relied on immunoSEQ multiplex PCR, and the TCRdb table lists in-frame clones only, not all of them. The V and J calls and clone size come from that table; D and trimming were worked out from the DNA. The repertoire holds 300,000 to 400,000 clones, with roughly 88% as singletons. V was trimmed by 0 bases and J by 1 base, leaving 3 bases between them. This CDR3 has 13 amino acids. Germline CDR1 and CDR2: SGHNT and YYREEE (reference sequence). This chain connects TRBV5-4 to TRBJ2-3, with D hard to call. This sequence was found in a man aged 25-40 years who had recovered from COVID-19. Sequences were obtained from PBMCs or T cells enriched from blood (not recorded which). CDR3: CASSLGGTDTQYF. CDR3 nucleotides: TGTGCCAGCAGCTTGGGAGGCACAGATACGCAGTATTTT.